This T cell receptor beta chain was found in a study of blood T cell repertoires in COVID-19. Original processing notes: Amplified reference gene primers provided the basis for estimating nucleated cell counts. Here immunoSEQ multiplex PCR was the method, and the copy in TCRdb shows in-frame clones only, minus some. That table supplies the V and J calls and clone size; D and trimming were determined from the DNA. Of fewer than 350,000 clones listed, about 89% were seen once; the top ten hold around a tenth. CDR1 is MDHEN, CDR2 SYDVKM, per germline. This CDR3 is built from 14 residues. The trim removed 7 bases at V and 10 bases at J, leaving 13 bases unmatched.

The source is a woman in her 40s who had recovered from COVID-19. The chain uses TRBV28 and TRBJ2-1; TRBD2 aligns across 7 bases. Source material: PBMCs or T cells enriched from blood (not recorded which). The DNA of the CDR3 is TGTGCCAGCATTAGAGCGGGGCCATTAGCGGAGCAGTTCTTC. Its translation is CASIRAGPLAEQFF.